This T cell receptor beta chain was retrieved from a study of blood T cells in healthy people across ages (dated by TCRdb to about 2015). Context from the whole study: In model experiments, template switching captured roughly one uniquely barcoded TCR beta cDNA molecule for every two T cells. Age-related changes in TCR beta repertoire diversity were measured in the study by deep sequencing normalized with unique cDNA molecular identifiers. The donors were split into four age groups: young (average 16 years), middle-aged (around 40), aged (more than 60) and long-lived (roughly 88). To avoid experimental bias, donors of different ages were distributed randomly across sequencing lanes. Using the same blood draw, the study looked at two additional independent replicas of 1 million unique cDNA reads for two donors, one aged 18 to 30 and the other aged 80 or older.

Overall study results and their limits: There was a strong correlation between observed TCR beta diversity and the percentage of naive T cells measured by flow cytometry. Because profiling used bulk unsorted PBMCs, naive and antigen-experienced compartments could not be compared conclusively. Observed TCR beta diversity per million T cells fell roughly linearly with age, and a significant reduction was already apparent by age roughly 40. Estimates of total diversity from one million sequenced T cells were regarded as lower bounds and underestimates. Because the CMV infection status of the donors was unknown, age-related changes in expanded clonotypes may potentially have been confounded. Compared with the aged group, the long-lived group had more naive CD4+ T cells, fewer expanded clones and increased TCR diversity, a pattern suggesting age selection.

The method was 5' RACE. Reads for this sample came from an Illumina HiSeq 2500. A second PCR of about 6 to 11 cycles was performed with a sample-barcoded 5' primer and a J-beta primer mix. A template-switch 5' adaptor carrying 12 random nucleotides introduced a unique molecular identifier onto each TCR beta cDNA molecule. At least 2.5 million CDR3-containing paired-end reads were obtained from each sample. The Mint cDNA synthesis kit, primed by a TRBC-specific oligonucleotide, was used to synthesize first-strand cDNA from all RNA. After uracil-DNA glycosylase treatment, a first 18-cycle PCR used universal primers M1SS and BC2_uni_R on all cDNA. The original methods were these. For normalization, 1 million high-quality reads, each with a distinct molecular identifier, were randomly selected from each sample. Reads sharing molecular identifiers were discarded rather than binned into consensus sequences. MiTCR, set to a Q25 quality threshold and the strictest error-elimination algorithm, was used for CDR3 identification, clonotype clustering and error correction. Lower-bound total TCR beta diversity was estimated with a nonparametric unseen species model using Euler transformation. The public reads were quality trimmed at Q25 with fastp and then assembled into clones with MiXCR by TCRdb, keeping productive beta chains. Identical CDR3 protein sequences are pooled into one entry, listed with their most common genes and DNA. Here the V and J calls rest on TCRdb's processing, not on the authors' analysis. This sample has roughly 1,700,000 distinct CDR3 sequences in its table, and 28% of those were observed once. The top ten clonotypes cover around 7.7% of the sample.

The 39 donors, aged roughly 6 to 100 years, were systemically healthy Caucasian individuals from Russia. Each donor gave about 11 milliliters of peripheral blood, drawn into EDTA-treated Vacutainer tubes. PBMCs were isolated by Ficoll-Paque density-gradient centrifugation, with at least 6 million obtained per sample. Trizol reagent was used to extract total RNA from PBMCs, with at least 5.5 micrograms per sample. For every donor, flow cytometry on a PBMC aliquot measured the percentage of naive CD45RAhigh/CD27high T cells. This clonotype was counted a few times. What this receptor recognizes is not known. Base-call qualities are not available, and no considerably larger clone is one nucleotide away. CDR1 SGHTA and CDR2 FQGNSA are derived from the germline V gene. The CDR3, from cysteine to phenylalanine, totals 17 residues. CDR3 DNA is the only sequence kept; it has 51 bases, read in frame from the first base. At the junction V is shortened by 1 base and J by 0 bases, with 10 bases in between.

The clonotype was recovered from a woman aged 30 to 39 in good health. The chain links TRBV7-2 with TRBJ2-6; no D gene call is confident. Sequencing was carried out using blood. The nucleotide sequence reads as follows: TGTGCCAGCAGCTTAGGGGGTCCTCCCTCTGGGGCCAACGTCCTGACTTTC. This sequence encodes CASSLGGPPSGANVLTF. The CDR3, completed at both ends by the reference TRBV7-2 and TRBJ2-6 genes, gives the full variable domain GAGVSQSPSNKVTEKGKDVELRCDPISGHTALYWYRQSLGQGLEFLIYFQGNSAPDKSGLPSDRFSAERTGGSVSTLTIQRTQQEDSAVYLCASSLGGPPSGANVLTFGAGSRLTVL.